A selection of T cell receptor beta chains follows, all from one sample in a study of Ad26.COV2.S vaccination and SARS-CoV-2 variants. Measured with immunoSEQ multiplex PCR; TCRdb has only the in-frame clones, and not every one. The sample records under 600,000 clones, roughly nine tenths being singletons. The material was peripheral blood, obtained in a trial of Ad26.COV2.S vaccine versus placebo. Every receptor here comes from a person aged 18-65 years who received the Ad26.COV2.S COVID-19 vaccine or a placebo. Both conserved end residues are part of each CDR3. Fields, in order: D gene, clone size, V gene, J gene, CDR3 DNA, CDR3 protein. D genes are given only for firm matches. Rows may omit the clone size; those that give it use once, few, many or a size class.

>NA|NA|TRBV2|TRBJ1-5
TGTGCCAGCAGTGATGTGGCTCAGCCCCAGCATTTT
CASSDVAQPQHF
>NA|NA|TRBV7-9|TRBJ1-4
TGTGCCAGCAGCAGATCCAGGGCGGCGGGGCTAGAGACTGAAAAACTGTTTTTT
CASSRSRAAGLETEKLFF
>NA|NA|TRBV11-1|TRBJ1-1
TGTGCCAGCAGCTTAGGGCCAGACAGATCTGAAGCTTTCTTT
CASSLGPDRSEAFF
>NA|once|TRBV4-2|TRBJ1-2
TGTGCCAGCAGCCAAGACGCACCAGGCTTACGTGGCTACACCTTC
CASSQDAPGLRGYTF
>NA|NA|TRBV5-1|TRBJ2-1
TGCGCCAGCAGCTTGGATGCTCCAGCCTACAATGAGCAGTTCTTC
CASSLDAPAYNEQFF
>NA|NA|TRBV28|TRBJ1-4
TGTGCCAGCAGAAGGAGTGGAGGAGAAAAACTGTTTTTT
CASRRSGGEKLFF
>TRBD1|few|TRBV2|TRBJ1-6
TGTGCCAGCAGGAGGACAGGGGGTTCACCCCTCCACTTT
CASRRTGGSPLHF
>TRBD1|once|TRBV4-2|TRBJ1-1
TGTGCCAGCAGCCAGACTGCCGGGACAGGGGTGATGAACACTGAAGCTTTCTTT
CASSQTAGTGVMNTEAFF
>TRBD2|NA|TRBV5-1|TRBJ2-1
TGCGCCAGCAGCTTGGCCACGGGGACTAGGTGGTTCTTC
CASSLATGTRWFF
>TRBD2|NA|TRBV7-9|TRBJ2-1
TGTGCCAGCAGATCCGGACTAGCGGGAGGAATCTACAATGAGCAGTTCTTC
CASRSGLAGGIYNEQFF
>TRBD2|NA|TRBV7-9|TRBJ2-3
TGTGCCAGCAGCCCTCTAGCGGGAGGGGATACGCAGTATTTT
CASSPLAGGDTQYF
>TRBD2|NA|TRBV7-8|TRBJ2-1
TGTGCCAGCAGCTTAGTACTAGCGGGGGGGCCTGGGCAGTTCTTC
CASSLVLAGGPGQFF
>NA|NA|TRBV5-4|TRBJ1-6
TGTGCCAGCAGCTTGTCCCTGGAGGATTCACCCCTCCACTTT
CASSLSLEDSPLHF
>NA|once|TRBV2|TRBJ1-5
TGTGCCAGCAGTGACTTCGGGAGTCAGCCCCAGCATTTT
CASSDFGSQPQHF
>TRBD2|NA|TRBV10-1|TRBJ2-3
TGCGCCAGCAGTGAGTCGGAATTAGCGGGAGGCACAGATACGCAGTATTTT
CASSESELAGGTDTQYF
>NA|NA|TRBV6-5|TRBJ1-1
TGTGCCAGCATGGGCCCCCACACTGAAGCTTTCTTT
CASMGPHTEAFF
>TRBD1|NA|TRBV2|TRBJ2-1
TGTGCCAGCAGTGCTTGGACAGGGAGGAACAATGAGCAGTTCTTC
CASSAWTGRNNEQFF
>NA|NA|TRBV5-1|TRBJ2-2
TGCGCCAGCAGCGAACAGCCGAACACCGGGGAGCTGTTTTTT
CASSEQPNTGELFF
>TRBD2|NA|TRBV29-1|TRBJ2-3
TGCAGCGTCGGGACTAGCGTCCCAGATACGCAGTATTTT
CSVGTSVPDTQYF
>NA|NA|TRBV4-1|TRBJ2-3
TGCGCCAGCAGCCAAGACGCGTCGGGAAGCACAGATACGCAGTATTTT
CASSQDASGSTDTQYF
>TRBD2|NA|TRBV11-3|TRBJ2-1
TGTGCCAGCAGCTCTAGCGGGAGGACCTACAATGAGCAGTTCTTC
CASSSSGRTYNEQFF
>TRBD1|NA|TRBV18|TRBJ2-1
TGTGCCAGCTCACCACGGCAGACAGGGAATGAGCAGTTCTTC
CASSPRQTGNEQFF
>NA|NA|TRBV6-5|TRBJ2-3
TGTGCCAGCAGTTACTCGGGGGTCTCCACAGATACGCAGTATTTT
CASSYSGVSTDTQYF
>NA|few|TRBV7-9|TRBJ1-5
TGTGCCAGCAGCAATGGGACATTTTTTAGCAATCAGCCCCAGCATTTT
CASSNGTFFSNQPQHF
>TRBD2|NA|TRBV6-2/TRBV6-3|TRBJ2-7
TGTGCCAGCAGTTCGTATGGGACTAGGTCTGTCGAGCAGTACTTC
CASSSYGTRSVEQYF
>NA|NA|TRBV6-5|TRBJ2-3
TGTGCCAGCAGGGTGGGGAAAGGCAACACAGATACGCAGTATTTT
CASRVGKGNTDTQYF
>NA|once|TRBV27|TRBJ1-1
TGTGCCAGCAGGCGTAACACTGAAGCTTTCTTT
CASRRNTEAFF
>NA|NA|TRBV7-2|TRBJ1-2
TGTGCCAGCAGCTGGGGAGAATCCTATGGCTACACCTTC
CASSWGESYGYTF
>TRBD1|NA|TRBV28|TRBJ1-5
TGTGCCAGCAGTTTACCCGACAGGGGCAATCAGCCCCAGCATTTT
CASSLPDRGNQPQHF
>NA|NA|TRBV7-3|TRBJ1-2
TGTACCAGCAGCTCCGCTAGGGGGTTCGGTGGCTACACCTTC
CTSSSARGFGGYTF
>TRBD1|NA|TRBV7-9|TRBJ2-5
TGTGCCAGCAGCCCGGACAGGGGTGGAGAGACCCAGTACTTC
CASSPDRGGETQYF
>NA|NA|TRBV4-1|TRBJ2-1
TGCGCCAGCAGCCAAGAGGGCAGCTACAATGAGCAGTTCTTC
CASSQEGSYNEQFF
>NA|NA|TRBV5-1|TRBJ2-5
TGCGCCAGCAGCTTGGTCGTGAGTTTAGAGACCCAGTACTTC
CASSLVVSLETQYF
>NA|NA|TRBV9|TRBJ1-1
TGTGCCAGCAGCGTAGTAGGGAACGGGAACACTGAAGCTTTCTTT
CASSVVGNGNTEAFF
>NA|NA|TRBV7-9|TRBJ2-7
TGTGCCAGCAGCCCACGGGACCAATGGGAGCAGTACTTC
CASSPRDQWEQYF
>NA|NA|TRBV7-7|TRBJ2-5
TGTGCTAGCAGCTTAGGAGCATCTCAAGAGACCCAGTACTTC
CASSLGASQETQYF
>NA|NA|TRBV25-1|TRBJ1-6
TGTGCCAGCACCCATGGGTATTCACCCCTCCACTTT
CASTHGYSPLHF
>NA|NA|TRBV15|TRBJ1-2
TGTGCCACCAGCAGGGGGGCCTCGGGTGCTAACTATGGCTACACCTTC
CATSRGASGANYGYTF
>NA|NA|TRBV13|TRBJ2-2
TGTGCCAGCAGCCCCCAACTTGCCGGGGAGCTGTTTTTT
CASSPQLAGELFF
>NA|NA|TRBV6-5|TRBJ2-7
TGTGCCAGCAGTTACGCCGGGACGCACTACGAGCAGTACTTC
CASSYAGTHYEQYF